Following are 21 T cell receptor beta chains from one sample sequenced in a study of T cells in Graves' hyperthyroidism and ophthalmopathy. Amplified regions were TCR beta CDR3 sequences from RNA transcripts. First-round RT-PCR targeting the TCR CDR3 was performed with the HTBI primer set. MiXCR, applied by TCRdb to the multiplex PCR reads, yields one record per CDR3 protein. The table records approximately 590,000 distinct CDR3 sequences, 40% to 55% of them present only once. The material sequenced was peripheral blood or thyroid tissue (not recorded which). These receptors were obtained from a woman aged 18-30 years with Graves' hyperthyroidism.

Remarks on this clonotype: One end of the junction is discordant with germline, which a read error may explain. Here the CDR3 DNA reads TGCGCCAGCAGCTTACCACTAGACTCCCACGAGCAGTACTTC. It translates to CASSLPLDSHEQYF. The chain is built from TRBV5-1 and TRBJ2-7; tentative D call: TRBD2 (5 bases). This CDR3 is 14 amino acids long. CDR1 SGHRS and CDR2 YFSETQ come from the germline V gene.

Ten or more counts support this clonotype. The chain couples TRBV25-1 to TRBJ1-5, with 10 positions matching TRBD1. This CDR3 region has 17 residues. The V gene's germline CDR1 is MGHDK and CDR2 SYGVNS. V dropped 4 bases and J dropped 2; count of bases not matched to a gene: 8. Written as DNA, the CDR3 is TGTGCCAGCAGTGGCCGGGACAGGGGAGGAGGCAATCAGCCCCAGCATTTT. Residues: CASSGRDRGGGNQPQHF. Supplemented by reference TRBV25-1 and TRBJ1-5, the full variable domain reads EADIYQTPRYLVIGTGKKITLECSQTMGHDKMYWYQQDPGMELHLIHYSYGVNSTEKGDLSSESTVSRIRTEHFPLTLESARPSHTSQYLCASSGRDRGGGNQPQHFGDGTRLSIL.

This clonotype was detected a few times. This chain joins TRBV7-9 and TRBJ1-2, with 8 bases fitting TRBD1. Germline CDR1 SEHNR, CDR2 FQNEAQ (reference sequence). The CDR3 has 17 amino acids. The junction had 16 bases not matched to a gene; V was cut back by 4 bases and J by 6 bases. The CDR3 sequence is CASSYPFPKDRVDGYTF. CDR3 nucleotides: TGTGCCAGCAGCTACCCTTTCCCGAAGGACAGGGTGGATGGCTACACCTTC.

Comment on this clonotype: A read error may explain this, as a much larger clone is one base away. V usage is TRBV24-1 and J usage is TRBJ2-5; weak D call: TRBD2 (6 bases). V lost 5 bases to trimming and J lost 2 bases, with 14 bases between them. The CDR3 has 15 residues. CDR1 KGHDR and CDR2 SFDVKD come from the germline V gene. The CDR3: CATSGRDSLQETQYF. The CDR3 region has the DNA TGTGCCACCAGTGGGAGGGACTCCTTACAAGAGACCCAGTACTTC.

The chain couples TRBV7-2 to TRBJ2-5; 13 bases are shared with TRBD2. CDR3 length equals 15 residues. Germline CDR1 is SGHTA and CDR2 is FQGNSA. With 5 bases clipped from V and 4 bases from J, the junction kept 4 bases outside the gene matches. The CDR3 DNA follows: TGTGCCAGCAGCCAGGGACTAGCGGGATTAGAGACCCAGTACTTC. This gives the protein CASSQGLAGLETQYF.

V and J are TRBV7-4 and TRBJ1-2, with a weak D call TRBD1 (5 bases). V was trimmed by 1 base and J by 7 bases, leaving 22 bases between them. The CDR3 totals 17 residues. Germline CDR1 reads SGHVT; CDR2 reads SQSDAQ. The CDR3 reads CASSLGHLGVFGGGYTF. In DNA, the CDR3 is TGTGCCAGCAGCTTAGGGCATCTCGGGGTTTTCGGGGGTGGCTACACCTTC.

The rearrangement uses TRBV11-1 and TRBJ1-4, with TRBD1 matching over 11 bases. CDR1 and CDR2 (germline): SGHAT, FQDESV (reference sequence). This CDR3 spans 17 amino acids. V lost 8 bases, J lost 4 bases, and 12 bases stayed unmatched. CDR3 bases: TGTGCCAGCTTTCCTTGGACAGGGGGCGAGTTTAATGAAAAACTGTTTTTT. This gives the protein CASFPWTGGEFNEKLFF.

This clonotype was counted only a few times. V and J are TRBV7-9 and TRBJ1-1; tentatively, D is TRBD1 (5 bases). From germline, CDR1 is SEHNR and CDR2 FQNEAQ (reference sequence). The CDR3 has 11 amino acids. V lost 6 bases and J lost 8, with 10 bases in between. This CDR3 reads CASSRGGEAFF. In nucleotides, the CDR3 is TGTGCCAGCAGTCGGGGGGGGGAAGCTTTCTTT.

In its sample, this clonotype was seen a few times. This sequence joins TRBV7-9 and TRBJ2-5; TRBD1 agrees at 8 bases. This CDR3 has 18 residues. With 0 bases clipped from V and 5 bases from J, the junction kept 14 bases outside the gene matches. CDR1 SEHNR and CDR2 FQNEAQ come from the germline V gene (reference sequence). The CDR3 reads CASSLALLGQGSQETQYF. The CDR3 DNA is TGTGCCAGCAGCTTAGCGCTTCTTGGACAGGGTTCGCAGGAGACCCAGTACTTC.

The rearrangement links TRBV29-1 to TRBJ1-1; the D gene is possibly TRBD1 (6 bases). The germline V gene has CDR1 SQVTM and CDR2 ANQGSEA. This CDR3 contains 13 residues. With 7 bases removed from V and 4 bases from J, the gap between germline ends came to 16 bases. CDR3 DNA: TGCAGCGCAGGGGTAGGGGTCGGCACTGAAGCTTTCTTT. Encoded protein: CSAGVGVGTEAFF.

Notes on this clonotype: The junction and the germline gene differ at one end; a read error may be behind it. The V gene is TRBV7-8, the J gene TRBJ2-7; TRBD1 aligns across 8 bases. CDR1 SGHVS and CDR2 FQNEAQ come from the germline V gene. This CDR3 region has 16 residues. The CDR3 coding sequence is TGCGCCAGCAGCTTGGGGGCAGGGGGCGTACATTACGAGCAGTACTTC. Its protein product is CASSLGAGGVHYEQYF.

This CDR3 reads CASSQDLGGYSNQPQHF. The CDR3 bases are TGTGCCAGCAGCCAAGATTTGGGGGGTTATAGCAATCAGCCCCAGCATTTT. The V and J genes are TRBV7-2 and TRBJ1-5, with D possibly being TRBD1 (5 bases). The ends were cut back, 5 bases at V and 0 bases at J, with 17 bases in the middle. The CDR3 length is 17 residues. CDR1 and CDR2 (germline): SGHTA, FQGNSA.

The V call is TRBV12-3 or TRBV12-4, the J call TRBJ1-2, with 8 bases fitting TRBD1. Unmatched junction bases numbered 12, after V lost 5 bases and J lost 4 bases. The CDR3 is 16 amino acids. This CDR3 is CASSKGQGWVSYGYTF. Here the CDR3 DNA reads TGTGCCAGCAGTAAAGGACAGGGTTGGGTTAGCTATGGCTACACCTTC.

On this clonotype itself: The junction shows a germline mismatch at one end, possibly a read error. The chain couples TRBV20-1 to TRBJ1-1; D is ambiguous. Germline V gene lookup returns CDR1 DFQATT and CDR2 SNEGSKA (reference sequence). This CDR3 region has 12 residues. DNA of the CDR3: TGCAGTTACTCCGGCCTGAACACCGAAGCTTTCTTT. Translated: CSYSGLNTEAFF.

This clonotype was counted between two and nine times. The V gene is TRBV7-6, the J gene TRBJ1-4, with D possibly being TRBD1 (5 bases). The CDR3 is 15 amino acids. Germline assignment: CDR1 SGHVS and CDR2 FNYEAQ. Trimming removed 7 bases at V and 3 bases at J, with 15 bases between. This CDR3 reads CASTPGRASNEKLFF. The DNA of the CDR3 is TGTGCCAGCACCCCGGGGCGGGCCTCTAATGAAAAACTGTTTTTT.

This clonotype was found a few times. The genes are TRBV5-1 and TRBJ2-2; D unclear. V was pared by 3 bases and J by 5 bases, with 11 bases between. The CDR3 is 14 residues long. In germline, CDR1 is SGHRS, CDR2 YFSETQ. Here the CDR3 DNA reads TGCGCCAGCAGCTACTCTGCGGCGACCGGGGAGCTGTTTTTT. It codes for CASSYSAATGELFF.

This chain links TRBV29-1 with TRBJ1-5; no clear D. CDR1 is SQVTM and CDR2 is ANQGSEA in the germline V gene. The CDR3 sequence is 14 residues long. Trimming removed 2 bases at V and 11 bases at J, with 19 bases between. The CDR3 DNA follows: TGCAGCGTTGAAAGCGGGTGGTACCAAGAGACCCAGCATTTT. It codes for CSVESGWYQETQHF.

This clonotype was seen ten or more times. This CDR3 is CAIRPGTGSYEQYF. The CDR3 region has the DNA TGTGCCATCAGGCCGGGGACGGGCTCCTACGAGCAGTACTTC. The chain links TRBV10-3 to TRBJ2-7; D possibly matches TRBD1 or TRBD2 (5 bases each). The CDR3 consists of 14 residues. CDR1 and CDR2 from the germline V gene are ENHRY and SYGVKD. V was cut by 6 bases and J by 0 bases, with 12 bases left in between.

The chain carries TRBV9 and TRBJ1-4; D is unresolved. V gave up 4 bases and J gave up 4 bases, with 17 bases separating them. The length of the CDR3 is 16 residues. Germline lookup yields CDR1 SGDLS and CDR2 YYNGEE. CDR3 amino acids: CASSLAVPGINEKLFF. The CDR3 nucleotides read TGTGCCAGCAGCTTAGCAGTACCGGGGATTAATGAAAAACTGTTTTTT. The full variable domain, in which reference TRBV9 and TRBJ1-4 provide the parts outside the CDR3, is DSGVTQTPKHLITATGQRVTLRCSPRSGDLSVYWYQQSLDQGLQFLIQYYNGEERAKGNILERFSAQQFPDLHSELNLSSLELGDSALYFCASSLAVPGINEKLFFGSGTQLSVL.

This clonotype appeared many times. This chain joins TRBV7-9 and TRBJ1-4; possibly TRBD1 for D (6 bases). The CDR3 length is 12 residues. The germline CDR1 and CDR2 sequences are SEHNR and FQNEAQ (reference sequence). The V gene lost 6 bases and the J gene lost 8 bases, with 10 bases spanning the gap. The CDR3 nucleotides are TGTGCCAGCAGAAACAGGGACGAAAAACTGTTTTTT. This translates into CASRNRDEKLFF.

This clonotype was observed at least ten times. The genes are TRBV2 and TRBJ2-5, with TRBD2 matching over 11 bases. V trimming: 5 bases; J trimming: 7 bases; junction bases outside the gene matches: 9. Germline assignment: CDR1 SNHLY and CDR2 FYNNEI. CDR3 length: 15 residues. The CDR3 nucleotides read TGTGCCAGCAGTCAAGATAGCGGGAGGGCCGGGACCCAGTACTTC. Translating gives CASSQDSGRAGTQYF.